This TCR beta chain was observed in a study of cytomegalovirus exposure and HLA in healthy donors. General study findings and limits: Reported performance of the classifier showed diagnosis of cytomegalovirus status with high specificity and sensitivity.

The table came from immunoSEQ multiplex PCR; TCRdb's copy has only in-frame clones and leaves some out. The sample lists over 60,000 clones, approximately 93% seen once, with roughly 4.4% in the top ten. With 5 bases clipped from V and 0 bases from J, the junction kept 8 bases outside the gene matches. In germline, CDR1 is MNHNY, CDR2 SVGAGI (reference sequence). The CDR3 spans 16 residues. With regard to this clone: Its target is not known.

Material for sequencing was PBMCs. The sequence was obtained from a young man in good health and CMV-seropositive. V is TRBV6-6 and J is TRBJ2-7; 9 bases are shared with TRBD1. The CDR3 region is CASSQYGTGSSYEQYF. Here the CDR3 DNA reads TGTGCCAGCAGTCAATACGGGACAGGGAGCTCCTACGAGCAGTACTTC.